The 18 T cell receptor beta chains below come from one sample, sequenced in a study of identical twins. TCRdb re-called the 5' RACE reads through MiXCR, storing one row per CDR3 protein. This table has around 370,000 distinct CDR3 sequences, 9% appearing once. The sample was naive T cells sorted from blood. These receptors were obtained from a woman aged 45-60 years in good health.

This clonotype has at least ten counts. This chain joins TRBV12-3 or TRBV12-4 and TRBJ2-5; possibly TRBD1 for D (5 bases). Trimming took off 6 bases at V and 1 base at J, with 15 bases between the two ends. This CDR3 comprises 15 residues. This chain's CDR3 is CASSLRQTFQETQYF. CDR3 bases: TGTGCCAGCAGCCTCCGACAGACCTTCCAAGAGACCCAGTACTTC.

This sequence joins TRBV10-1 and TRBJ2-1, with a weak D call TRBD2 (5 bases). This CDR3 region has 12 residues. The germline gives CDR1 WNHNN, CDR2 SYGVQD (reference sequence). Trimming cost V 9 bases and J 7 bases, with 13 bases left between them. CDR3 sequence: CASAARRNEQFF. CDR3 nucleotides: TGCGCCAGTGCTGCCAGGAGGAATGAGCAGTTCTTC.

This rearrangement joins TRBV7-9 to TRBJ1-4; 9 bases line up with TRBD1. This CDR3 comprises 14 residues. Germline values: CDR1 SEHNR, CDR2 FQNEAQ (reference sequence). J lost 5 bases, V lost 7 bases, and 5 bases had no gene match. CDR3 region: CASTRQGGNEKLFF. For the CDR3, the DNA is TGTGCCAGCACCCGACAGGGGGGCAATGAAAAACTGTTTTTT.

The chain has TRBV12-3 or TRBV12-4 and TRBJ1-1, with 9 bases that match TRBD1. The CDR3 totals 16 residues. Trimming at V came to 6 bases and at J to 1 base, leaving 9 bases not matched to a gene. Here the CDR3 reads CASRRTGDLRNTEAFF. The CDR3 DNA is TGTGCCAGCAGACGGACAGGGGACTTGCGGAACACTGAAGCTTTCTTT.

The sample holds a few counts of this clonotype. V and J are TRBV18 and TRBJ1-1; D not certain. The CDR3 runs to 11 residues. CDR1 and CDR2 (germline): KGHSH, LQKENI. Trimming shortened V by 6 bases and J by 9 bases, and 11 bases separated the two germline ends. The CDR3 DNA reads TGTGCCAGCTCTAAGGACGGCCAAGCTTTCTTT. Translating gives CASSKDGQAFF.

The CDR3 DNA is TGCAGCGTTGCCCGGACAGGGGCCATCACAGATACGCAGTATTTT. Residues: CSVARTGAITDTQYF. V is TRBV29-1 and J is TRBJ2-3; 9 positions agree with TRBD1. The CDR3 spans 15 residues. With 4 bases clipped from V and 2 bases from J, the junction kept 7 bases outside the gene matches. Germline loops: CDR1 SQVTM, CDR2 ANQGSEA.

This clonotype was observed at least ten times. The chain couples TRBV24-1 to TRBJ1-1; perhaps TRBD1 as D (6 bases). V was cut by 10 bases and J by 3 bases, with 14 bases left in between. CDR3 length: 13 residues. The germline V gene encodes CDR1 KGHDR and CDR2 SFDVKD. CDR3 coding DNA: TGTGCCACAAGGGGGGTCGGGGACACTGAAGCTTTCTTT. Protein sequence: CATRGVGDTEAFF.

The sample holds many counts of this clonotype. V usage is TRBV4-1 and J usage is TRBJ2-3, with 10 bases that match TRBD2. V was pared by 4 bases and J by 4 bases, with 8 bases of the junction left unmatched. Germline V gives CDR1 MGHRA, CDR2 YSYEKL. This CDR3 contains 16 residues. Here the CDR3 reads CASSPISGTSADTQYF. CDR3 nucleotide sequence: TGCGCCAGCAGCCCCATCTCCGGGACTAGCGCAGATACGCAGTATTTT.

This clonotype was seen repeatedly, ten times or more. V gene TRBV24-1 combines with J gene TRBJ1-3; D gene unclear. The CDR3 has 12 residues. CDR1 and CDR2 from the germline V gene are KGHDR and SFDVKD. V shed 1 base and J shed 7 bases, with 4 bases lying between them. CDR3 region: CATSDLRNTIYF. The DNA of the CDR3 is TGTGCCACCAGTGATTTACGGAACACCATATATTTT.

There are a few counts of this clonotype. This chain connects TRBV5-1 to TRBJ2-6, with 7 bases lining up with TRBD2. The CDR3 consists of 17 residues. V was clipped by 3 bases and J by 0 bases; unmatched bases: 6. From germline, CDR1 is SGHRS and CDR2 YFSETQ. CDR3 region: CASSSDLAVSGANVLTF. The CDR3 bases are TGCGCCAGCAGCTCGGACCTAGCGGTCTCTGGGGCCAACGTCCTGACTTTC.

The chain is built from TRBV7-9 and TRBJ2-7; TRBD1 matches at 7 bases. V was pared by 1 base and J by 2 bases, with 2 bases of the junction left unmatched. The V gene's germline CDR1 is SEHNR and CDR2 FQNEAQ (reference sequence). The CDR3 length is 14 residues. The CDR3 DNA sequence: TGTGCCAGCAGCTTAGGGACAGGACCCTACGAGCAGTACGTC. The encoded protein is CASSLGTGPYEQYV.

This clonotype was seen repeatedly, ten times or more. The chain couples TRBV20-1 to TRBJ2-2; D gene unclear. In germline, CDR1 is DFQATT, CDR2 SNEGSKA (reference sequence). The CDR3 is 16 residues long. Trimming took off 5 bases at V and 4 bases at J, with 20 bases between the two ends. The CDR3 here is CSARPTRQDTTGELFF. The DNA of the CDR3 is TGCAGTGCTCGACCCACCCGGCAGGATACCACCGGGGAGCTGTTTTTT.

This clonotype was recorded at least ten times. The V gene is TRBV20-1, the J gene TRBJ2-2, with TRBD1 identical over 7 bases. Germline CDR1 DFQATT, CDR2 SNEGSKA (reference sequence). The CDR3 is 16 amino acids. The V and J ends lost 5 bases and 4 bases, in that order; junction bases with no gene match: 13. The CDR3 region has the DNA TGCAGTGCTGCCCCGCACAGGGGTCATATCACCGGGGAGCTGTTTTTT. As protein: CSAAPHRGHITGELFF.

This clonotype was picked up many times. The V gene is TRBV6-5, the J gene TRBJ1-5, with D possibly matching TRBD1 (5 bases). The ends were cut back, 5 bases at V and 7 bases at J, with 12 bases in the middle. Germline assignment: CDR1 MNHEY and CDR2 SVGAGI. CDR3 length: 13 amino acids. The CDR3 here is CASSRLRDQPQHF. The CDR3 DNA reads TGTGCCAGCAGTCGGCTTAGGGACCAGCCCCAGCATTTT.

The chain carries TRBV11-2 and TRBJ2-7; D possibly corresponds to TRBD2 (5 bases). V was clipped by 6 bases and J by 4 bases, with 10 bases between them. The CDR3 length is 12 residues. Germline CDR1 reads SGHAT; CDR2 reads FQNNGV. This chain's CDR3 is CASRLGEYEQYF. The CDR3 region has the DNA TGTGCCAGCAGATTGGGAGAATACGAGCAGTACTTC.

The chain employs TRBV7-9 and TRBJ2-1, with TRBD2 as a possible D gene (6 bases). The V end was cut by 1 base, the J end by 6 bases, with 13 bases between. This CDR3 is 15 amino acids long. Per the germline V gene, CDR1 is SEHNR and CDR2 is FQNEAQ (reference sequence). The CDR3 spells CASSLGASDANEQFF. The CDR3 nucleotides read TGTGCCAGCAGCTTAGGGGCTAGCGATGCCAATGAGCAGTTCTTC.

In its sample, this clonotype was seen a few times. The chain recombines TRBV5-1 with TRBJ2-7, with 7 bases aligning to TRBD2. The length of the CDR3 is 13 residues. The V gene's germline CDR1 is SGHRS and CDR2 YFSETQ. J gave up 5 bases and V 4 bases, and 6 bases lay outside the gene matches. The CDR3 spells CASSASGVNEQYF. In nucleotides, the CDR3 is TGCGCCAGCAGCGCGAGCGGGGTTAACGAGCAGTACTTC.

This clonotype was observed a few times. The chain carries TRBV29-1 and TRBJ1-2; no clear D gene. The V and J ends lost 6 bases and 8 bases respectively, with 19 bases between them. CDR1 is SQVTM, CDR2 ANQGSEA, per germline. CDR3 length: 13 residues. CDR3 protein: CSVHRRADWGYTF. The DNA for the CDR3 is TGCAGCGTGCACCGTCGGGCGGATTGGGGCTACACCTTC.